Shown below are 15 T cell receptor beta chains from a single sample sequenced in a study of blood T cell repertoires in COVID-19. The repertoire was sequenced with immunoSEQ multiplex PCR; TCRdb's copy has only in-frame clones and lacks some. The top ten clones hold around 2% of a sample with 68,000 or so clones, 88% of them seen once. The sequenced material came from peripheral blood. The receptors originated from a human donor in a cohort sampled during active COVID-19.

The chain has TRBV5-1 and TRBJ2-3; D may be TRBD1 (6 bases). This CDR3 region has 13 residues. Trimming pared 9 bases from V and 2 bases from J, leaving 13 bases between. The V gene's germline CDR1 is SGHRS and CDR2 YFSETQ. The CDR3, as DNA: TGCGCCACCAGGACAGATGACACAGATACGCAGTATTTT. Translation gives CATRTDDTDTQYF. Together with reference TRBV5-1 and TRBJ2-3, the CDR3 gives the full variable domain: KAGVTQTPRYLIKTRGQQVTLSCSPISGHRSVSWYQQTPGQGLQFLFEYFSETQRNKGNFPGRFSGRQFSNSRSEMNVSTLELGDSALYLCATRTDDTDTQYFGPGTRLTVL.

The chain joins TRBV5-1 to TRBJ2-1; D possibly corresponds to TRBD2 (6 bases). Between the trimmed V and J ends, which lost 3 bases and 8 bases, there was a span of 12 bases. The germline V gene encodes CDR1 SGHRS and CDR2 YFSETQ. The CDR3 spans 13 residues. This CDR3 reads CASSWRWGDEQFF. Written as DNA, the CDR3 is TGCGCCAGCAGCTGGAGGTGGGGGGATGAGCAGTTCTTC.

The genes are TRBV5-4 and TRBJ2-5; 7 positions match TRBD2. Germline V gene sequence: CDR1 SGHNT, CDR2 YYREEE (reference sequence). The CDR3 spans 15 residues. With 3 bases clipped from V and 4 bases from J, the junction kept 9 bases outside the gene matches. The CDR3 spells CASSSAKGGPETQYF. In nucleotides, the CDR3 is TGTGCCAGCAGCTCCGCGAAGGGAGGGCCAGAGACCCAGTACTTC.

This chain uses TRBV6-1 with TRBJ2-7, with D perhaps TRBD2 (7 bases). Germline V lookup: CDR1 MNHNS, CDR2 SASEGT. CDR3 size: 14 residues. Between the trimmed V and J ends, which lost 1 base and 2 bases, there was a span of 9 bases. For the CDR3, the DNA is TGTGCCAGCAGTGAAGGGGGGGGCCCCTACGAGCAGTACTTC. This gives the protein CASSEGGGPYEQYF.

This chain links TRBV19 with TRBJ2-3, with D hard to call. V was cut by 3 bases and J by 5 bases, with 6 bases left in between. CDR1 and CDR2 (germline): LNHDA, SQIVND (reference sequence). The CDR3 runs 12 residues. CDR3 loop: CASSIGGDTQYF. The CDR3 coding sequence is TGTGCCAGTAGTATCGGCGGAGATACGCAGTATTTT.

The rearrangement joins TRBV30 to TRBJ2-3, with 7 bases that match TRBD2. This CDR3 contains 13 residues. V trimming: 2 bases; J trimming: 6 bases; junction bases outside the gene matches: 5. From germline, CDR1 is GTSNPN and CDR2 SVGIG (reference sequence). The CDR3 protein is CAWSLNGGDTQYF. Written as DNA, the CDR3 is TGTGCCTGGAGTTTAAACGGGGGGGATACGCAGTATTTT.

This chain uses TRBV9 with TRBJ1-2; D is possibly TRBD1 (6 bases). CDR3 length: 16 amino acids. Per the germline V gene, CDR1 is SGDLS and CDR2 is YYNGEE. Trimming removed 4 bases from V and 2 bases from J, with 18 bases in between. In nucleotides, the CDR3 is TGTGCCAGCAGCTTAACTTTGGACAGTGTAAACTATGGCTACACCTTC. Translating gives CASSLTLDSVNYGYTF.

The chain couples TRBV6-5 to TRBJ2-1; 8 bases are shared with TRBD2. After removal of 4 bases from V and 5 bases from J, the junction contained 10 bases not matched to a gene. The CDR3 is 16 amino acids. Germline CDR1 MNHEY, CDR2 SVGAGI. In nucleotides, the CDR3 is TGTGCCAGCAGTTCTCCTTCTACCGGGAGGGACAATGAGCAGTTCTTC. It encodes CASSSPSTGRDNEQFF.

The chain recombines TRBV7-2 with TRBJ2-7; 7 nucleotides agree with TRBD1. The germline V gene encodes CDR1 SGHTA and CDR2 FQGNSA. The ends lost 5 bases at V and 2 bases at J; junction bases unmatched: 6. The CDR3 is 14 residues long. The CDR3 loop reads CASSPGTVTYEQYF. CDR3 nucleotides: TGTGCCAGCAGCCCAGGGACAGTCACCTACGAGCAGTACTTC.

This rearrangement joins TRBV7-2 to TRBJ1-3; no reliable D call. The germline gives CDR1 SGHTA, CDR2 FQGNSA. The length of the CDR3 is 15 residues. Trimming left V 1 base short and J 4 bases short, with 11 bases between. The CDR3 protein is CASSLGWTYGNTIYF. In DNA, the CDR3 is TGTGCCAGCAGCTTAGGATGGACTTACGGAAACACCATATATTTT.

The rearrangement links TRBV7-8 to TRBJ1-1; no clear D. Deletions cut 3 bases from V and 6 bases from J, with 11 bases between. The CDR3 extends over 13 amino acids. Germline CDR1 reads SGHVS; CDR2 reads FQNEAQ. CDR3 nucleotide sequence: TGTGCCAGCAGCTTCCTCGGGGTGGCTGAAGCTTTCTTT. This encodes CASSFLGVAEAFF.

The genes are TRBV4-1 and TRBJ1-1; TRBD1 matches at 8 bases. The CDR3 has 15 residues. Germline lookup yields CDR1 MGHRA and CDR2 YSYEKL. J was trimmed by 4 bases and V by 1 base; bases with no gene match: 5. The CDR3 protein is CASSQGVTGGTEAFF. The DNA for the CDR3 is TGCGCCAGCAGCCAAGGGGTTACAGGGGGCACTGAAGCTTTCTTT.

V usage is TRBV7-8 and J usage is TRBJ1-6; 8 nucleotides agree with TRBD1. Germline-derived CDR1 and CDR2 are SGHVS and FQNEAQ. This CDR3 spans 16 amino acids. V dropped 5 bases and J dropped 9; count of bases not matched to a gene: 12. CDR3 sequence: CASSLTRPGTGSPLHF. CDR3 DNA: TGTGCCAGCAGCCTTACCCGTCCAGGGACAGGTTCACCCCTCCACTTT.

J is TRBJ2-7 and V is TRBV28, with a weak D call TRBD1 (5 bases). Germline loops: CDR1 MDHEN, CDR2 SYDVKM. V was cut by 6 bases and J by 3 bases, with 15 bases left in between. This CDR3 is 14 amino acids long. This chain's CDR3 is CASRPMTANYEQYF. DNA for the CDR3: TGTGCCAGCAGGCCTATGACAGCTAACTACGAGCAGTACTTC.

This sequence joins TRBV4-2 and TRBJ1-1, with a possible D match to TRBD1 (5 bases). V was shortened by 0 bases and J by 6 bases, with 11 bases between the two germline ends. The CDR3 length is 14 residues. Germline loops: CDR1 LGHNA, CDR2 YNFKEQ. Here the CDR3 reads CASSQDVREAEAFF. CDR3 coding DNA: TGTGCCAGCAGCCAAGATGTCAGGGAGGCTGAAGCTTTCTTT.